This TCR beta chain was sequenced during a study of human T cells and chemical hapten exposure (dated by TCRdb to the early 2020s). Study-level background: For sensitization, 2% DPC in acetone was applied to an approximately 2 cm by approximately 2 cm area of upper inner arm skin. This study followed changes in the peripheral blood TCR repertoire in vivo during primary and secondary sensitization of alopecia patients to the hapten diphenylcyclopropenone (DPC). Patient blood was sampled pre-sensitization (week 0) and at 2, 6 and about 24 weeks after DPC sensitization. Patch tests used Finn chambers with 0.01% DPC on the upper back, scored after 6 days by International Contact Dermatitis Research Group standards. Weekly therapeutic DPC doses were additionally applied to the scalp of patients throughout the roughly 26-week study period. The mostly female patient cohort included alopecia areata with under or over 50% scalp involvement, alopecia totalis and alopecia universalis. For TCR sequencing, blood came from 25 to 35 alopecia patients at anywhere from one to four time points (pre-sensitization, 2, 6 and 24 weeks). The libraries were sequenced as a pool, and the TCR yield per sample differed mostly because of small variations in library volumes within the pool.

The paper as a whole reports these results and caveats: No change with DPC sensitization was found in the number of TCRs above 1 in 1000 frequency, and no evidence of global repertoire structure alterations was found. All patients had alopecia, a presumed autoimmune disease, so their immune response might differ from that of healthy individuals. Expanded TCRs formed significantly more large CDR3 similarity clusters than pre-sensitization or healthy control sets, consistent with antigen-driven responses. Repeated subsampling changed both the strength of the expansion versus patch-test correlation and the threshold at which that correlation became significant. Patch test score was positively correlated with the number of PT1 expanded TCRs, with significance at thresholds 8, 16 and 32 but not at 4.

This specimen's time point label, per the study, means: pre-sensitization, week 0. The treatment or condition label corresponds to: therapeutic diphenylcyclopropenone sensitization with weekly scalp DPC. At each patch-test visit, blood was drawn before the patch test was applied. Eligible patients were aged 18 to 70, diagnosed with alopecia, deemed suitable for DPC therapy, and excluded if pregnant. Total RNA was extracted from unfractionated whole blood collected in Tempus Blood RNA tubes. Worth noting for this clonotype: What this receptor recognizes is not known. Base qualities are not recorded, but no much larger clone differs from it by a single base.

V loses 1 base of germline sequence and J loses 6 bases, and the interval between the two ends is 12 bases. Via the germline V gene, CDR1 is SQVTM and CDR2 ANQGSEA. Inclusive of the bounding cysteine and phenylalanine, the CDR3 is 13 residues long. The CDR3 DNA has 39 bases and is translated from base 1. Receptor amplification or capture employed RACE. The run used a NextSeq 500. Library preparation attached unique molecular identifiers to individual cDNA molecules for quantitative, reproducible TCR counting. From each blood RNA sample, both TCR alpha and TCR beta chains were sequenced. The authors' analysis ran thus. Samples had a median of about 96,000 TCRs, with a range from about 23,224 to 700,000. V, J and CDR3 annotation of the TCR reads was performed with the Decombinator software suite. For the PS versus PT1 abundance plots, all samples were subsampled to the same number of TCRs (28,000). TCRs were defined as expanded if absent before sensitization and observed at least eight times at the 2-week time point. TCRdb redid the processing of the public reads, applying fastp at Q25 and MiXCR, and retained in-frame beta chains. Records with the same CDR3 protein are collapsed into one entry carrying the most frequent genes and DNA. The V and J calls follow TCRdb's processing rather than the paper's. Counted in this sample were 40,000 or so distinct CDR3 sequences; about 11% of them appeared once. The ten largest clones take up about 6.5% of the sample.

The chain links TRBV29-1 with TRBJ2-5, with the D gene call left open. The specimen comprised whole blood, sampled in connection with sensitization to the hapten diphenylcyclopropenone (DPC). This TCR derives from a man younger than 45 with alopecia areata. Some clones in this sample may be carry-over from other donors' samples. The nucleotide sequence is given as TGCAGCGTTGAAGTACTGGGGATGAAGACCCAGTACTTC. This codes for CSVEVLGMKTQYF.